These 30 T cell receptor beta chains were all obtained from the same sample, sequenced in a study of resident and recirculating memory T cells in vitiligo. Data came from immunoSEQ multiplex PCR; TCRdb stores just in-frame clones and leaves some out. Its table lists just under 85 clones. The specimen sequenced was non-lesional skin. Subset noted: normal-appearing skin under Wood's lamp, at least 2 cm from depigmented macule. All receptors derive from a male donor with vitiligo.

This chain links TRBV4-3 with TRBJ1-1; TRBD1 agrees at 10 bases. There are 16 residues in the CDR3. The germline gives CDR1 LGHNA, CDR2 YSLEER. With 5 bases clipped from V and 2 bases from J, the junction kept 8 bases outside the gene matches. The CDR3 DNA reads TGCGCCAGCAGCTCAGGGACAGGGGCGACCAACACTGAAGCTTTCTTT. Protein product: CASSSGTGATNTEAFF.

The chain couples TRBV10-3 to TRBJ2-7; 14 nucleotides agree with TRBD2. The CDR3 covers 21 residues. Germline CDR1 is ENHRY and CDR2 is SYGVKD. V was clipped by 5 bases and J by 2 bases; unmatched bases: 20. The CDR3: CAISPPPGLAGASLRPYEQYF. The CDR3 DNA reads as TGTGCCATCAGTCCCCCCCCGGGACTAGCGGGAGCCAGCCTAAGACCCTACGAGCAGTACTTC.

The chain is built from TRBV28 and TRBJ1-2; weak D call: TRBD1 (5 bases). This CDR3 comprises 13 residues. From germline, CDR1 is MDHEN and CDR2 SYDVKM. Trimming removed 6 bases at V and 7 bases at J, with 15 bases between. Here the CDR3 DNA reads TGTGCCAGCAGCCAAACAGGCCTCACTGGCTACACCTTC. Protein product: CASSQTGLTGYTF.

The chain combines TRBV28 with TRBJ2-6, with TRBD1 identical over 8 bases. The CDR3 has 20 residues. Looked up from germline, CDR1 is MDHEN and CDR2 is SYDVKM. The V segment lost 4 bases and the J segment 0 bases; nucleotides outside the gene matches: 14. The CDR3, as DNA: TGTGCCAGCAGTTATCCCGGGACAGGTTCTCTTAGCTCTGGGGCCAACGTCCTGACTTTC. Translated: CASSYPGTGSLSSGANVLTF.

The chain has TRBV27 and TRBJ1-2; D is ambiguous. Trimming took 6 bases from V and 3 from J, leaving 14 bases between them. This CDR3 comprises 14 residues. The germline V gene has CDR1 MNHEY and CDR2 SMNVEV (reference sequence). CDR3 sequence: CASSPKAAYYGYTF. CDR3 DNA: TGTGCCAGCAGCCCTAAGGCGGCTTACTATGGCTACACCTTC.

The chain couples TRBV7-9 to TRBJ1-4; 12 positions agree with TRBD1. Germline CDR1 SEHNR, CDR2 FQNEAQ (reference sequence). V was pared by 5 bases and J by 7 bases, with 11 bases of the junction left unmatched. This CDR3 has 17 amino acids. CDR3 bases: TGTGCCAGCAGCCTGGGACAGGGGGCCATGTTAGTTGAAAAACTGTTTTTT. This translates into CASSLGQGAMLVEKLFF. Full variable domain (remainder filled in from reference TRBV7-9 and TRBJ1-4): DTGVSQNPRHKITKRGQNVTFRCDPISEHNRLYWYRQTLGQGPEFLTYFQNEAQLEKSRLLSDRFSAERPKGSFSTLEIQRTEQGDSAMYLCASSLGQGAMLVEKLFFGSGTQLSVL.

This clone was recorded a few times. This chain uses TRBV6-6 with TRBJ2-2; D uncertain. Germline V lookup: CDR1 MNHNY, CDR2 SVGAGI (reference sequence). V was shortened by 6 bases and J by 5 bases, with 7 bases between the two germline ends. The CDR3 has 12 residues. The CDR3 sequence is CASSHSTGELFF. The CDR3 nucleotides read TGTGCCAGCAGCCACAGTACCGGGGAGCTGTTTTTT.

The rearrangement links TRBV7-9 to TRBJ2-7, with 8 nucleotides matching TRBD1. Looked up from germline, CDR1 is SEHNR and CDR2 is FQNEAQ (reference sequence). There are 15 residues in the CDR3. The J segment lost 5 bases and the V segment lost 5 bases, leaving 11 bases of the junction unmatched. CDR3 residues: CASSPRTGTLDEQYF. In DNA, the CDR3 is TGTGCCAGCAGCCCTCGGACAGGGACACTTGACGAGCAGTACTTC.

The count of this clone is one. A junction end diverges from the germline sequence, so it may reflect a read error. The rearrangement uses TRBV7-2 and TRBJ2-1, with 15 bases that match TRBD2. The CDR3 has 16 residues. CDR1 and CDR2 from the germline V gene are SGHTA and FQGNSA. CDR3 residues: CASSLGGLAGGRGGVF. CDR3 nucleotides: TGTGCCAGCAGCTTAGGAGGACTAGCGGGAGGGCGTGGGGGGGTCTTC.

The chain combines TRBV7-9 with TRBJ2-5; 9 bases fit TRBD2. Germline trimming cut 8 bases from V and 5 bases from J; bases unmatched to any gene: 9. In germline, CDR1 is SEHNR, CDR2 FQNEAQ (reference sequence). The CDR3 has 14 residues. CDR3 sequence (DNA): TGTGCCAGCGCATCTAGCGGGGTAGGGGAGACCCAGTACTTC. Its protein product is CASASSGVGETQYF. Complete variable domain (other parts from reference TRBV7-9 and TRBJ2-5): DTGVSQNPRHKITKRGQNVTFRCDPISEHNRLYWYRQTLGQGPEFLTYFQNEAQLEKSRLLSDRFSAERPKGSFSTLEIQRTEQGDSAMYLCASASSGVGETQYFGPGTRLLVL.

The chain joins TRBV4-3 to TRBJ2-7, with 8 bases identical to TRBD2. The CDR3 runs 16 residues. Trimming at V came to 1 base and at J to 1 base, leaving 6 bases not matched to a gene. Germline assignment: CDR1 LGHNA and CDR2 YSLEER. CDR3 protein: CASSQGSGSRSYEQYF. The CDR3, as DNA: TGCGCCAGCAGCCAAGGGAGCGGGAGCCGGTCCTACGAGCAGTACTTC.

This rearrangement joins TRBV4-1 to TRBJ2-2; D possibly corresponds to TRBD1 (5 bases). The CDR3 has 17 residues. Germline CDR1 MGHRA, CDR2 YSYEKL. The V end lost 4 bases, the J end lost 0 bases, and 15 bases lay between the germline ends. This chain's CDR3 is CASSPGHFLTNTGELFF. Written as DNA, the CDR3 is TGCGCCAGCAGCCCCGGACACTTTCTGACGAACACCGGGGAGCTGTTTTTT.

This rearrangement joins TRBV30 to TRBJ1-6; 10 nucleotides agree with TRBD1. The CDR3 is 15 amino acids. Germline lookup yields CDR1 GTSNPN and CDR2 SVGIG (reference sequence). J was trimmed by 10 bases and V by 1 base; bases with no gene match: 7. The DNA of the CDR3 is TGTGCCTGGAGTGGAGGGGGGACAGGGGTGTCACCCCTCCACTTT. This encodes CAWSGGGTGVSPLHF.

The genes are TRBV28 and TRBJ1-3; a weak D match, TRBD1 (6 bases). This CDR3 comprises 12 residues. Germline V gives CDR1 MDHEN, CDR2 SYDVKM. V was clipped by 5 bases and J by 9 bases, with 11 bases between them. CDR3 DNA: TGTGCCAGCAGTAGCAGGGGCTCCACCATATATTTT. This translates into CASSSRGSTIYF.

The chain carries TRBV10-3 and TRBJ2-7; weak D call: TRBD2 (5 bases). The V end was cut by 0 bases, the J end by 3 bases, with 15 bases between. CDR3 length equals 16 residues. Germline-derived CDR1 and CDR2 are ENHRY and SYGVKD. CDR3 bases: TGTGCCATCAGTGAGTCGGTCGGAGGAATAAACTACGAGCAGTACTTC. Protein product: CAISESVGGINYEQYF.

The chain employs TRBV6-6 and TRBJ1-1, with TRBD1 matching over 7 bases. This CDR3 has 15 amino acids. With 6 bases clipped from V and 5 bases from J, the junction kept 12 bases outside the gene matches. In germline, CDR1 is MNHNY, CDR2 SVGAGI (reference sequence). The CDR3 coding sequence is TGTGCCAGCAGCCATGCACCTCAGGGGGAGACTGAAGCTTTCTTT. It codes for CASSHAPQGETEAFF.

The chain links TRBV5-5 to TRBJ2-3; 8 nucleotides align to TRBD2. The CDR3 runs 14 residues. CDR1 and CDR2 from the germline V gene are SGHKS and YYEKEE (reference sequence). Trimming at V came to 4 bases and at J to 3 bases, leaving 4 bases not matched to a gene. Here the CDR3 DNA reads TGTGCCAGCAGCCCCCGGGGGGGGACAGATACGCAGTATTTT. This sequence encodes CASSPRGGTDTQYF.

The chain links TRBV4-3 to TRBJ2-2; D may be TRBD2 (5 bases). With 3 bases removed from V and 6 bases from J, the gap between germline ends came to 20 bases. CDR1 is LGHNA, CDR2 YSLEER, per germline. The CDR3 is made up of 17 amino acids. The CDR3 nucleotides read TGCGCCAGCAGCCATCTGAGGGCGGATCAGTACGCCGGGGAGCTGTTTTTT. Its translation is CASSHLRADQYAGELFF.

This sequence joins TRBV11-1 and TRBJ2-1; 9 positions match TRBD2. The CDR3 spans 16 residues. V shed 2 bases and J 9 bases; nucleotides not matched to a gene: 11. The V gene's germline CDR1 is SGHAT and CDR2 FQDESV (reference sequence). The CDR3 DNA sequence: TGTGCCAGCAGCTTAATCGGGGCGGGAGGGCCAGGTGAGCAGTTCTTC. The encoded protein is CASSLIGAGGPGEQFF.

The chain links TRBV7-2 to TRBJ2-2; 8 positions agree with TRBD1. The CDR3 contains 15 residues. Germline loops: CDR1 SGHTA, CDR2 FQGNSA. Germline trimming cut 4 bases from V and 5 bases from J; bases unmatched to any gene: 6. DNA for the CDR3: TGTGCCAGCAGCTCCCGGGACAGGTTGACCGGGGAGCTGTTTTTT. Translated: CASSSRDRLTGELFF.

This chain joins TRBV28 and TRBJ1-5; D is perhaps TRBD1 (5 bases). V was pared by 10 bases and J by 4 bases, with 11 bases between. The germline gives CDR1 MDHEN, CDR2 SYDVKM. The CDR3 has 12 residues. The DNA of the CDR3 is TGTGCCATCCAGGGCTTGAATCAGCCCCAGCATTTT. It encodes CAIQGLNQPQHF.

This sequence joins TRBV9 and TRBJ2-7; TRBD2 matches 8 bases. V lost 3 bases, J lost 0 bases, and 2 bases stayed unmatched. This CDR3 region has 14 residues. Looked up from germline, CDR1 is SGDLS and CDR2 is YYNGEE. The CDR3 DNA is TGTGCCAGCAGCGGTAGCGGGGCCTCCTACGAGCAGTACTTC. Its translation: CASSGSGASYEQYF. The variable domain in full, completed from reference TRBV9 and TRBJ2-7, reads DSGVTQTPKHLITATGQRVTLRCSPRSGDLSVYWYQQSLDQGLQFLIQYYNGEERAKGNILERFSAQQFPDLHSELNLSSLELGDSALYFCASSGSGASYEQYFGPGTRLTVT.

The CDR3 region has the DNA TGTGCCAGCAGCATCCGGGACAGGGGCCACAATGAGCAGTTCTTC. It encodes CASSIRDRGHNEQFF. The rearrangement joins TRBV5-6 to TRBJ2-1; TRBD1 agrees at 10 bases. Germline V gene sequence: CDR1 SGHDT, CDR2 YYEEEE. V shed 4 bases and J 5 bases; nucleotides not matched to a gene: 6. The CDR3 loop spans 15 amino acids. The variable domain in full, with the rest retrieved from reference TRBV5-6 and TRBJ2-1, is DAGVTQSPTHLIKTRGQQVTLRCSPKSGHDTVSWYQQALGQGPQFIFQYYEEEERQRGNFPDRFSGHQFPNYSSELNVNALLLGDSALYLCASSIRDRGHNEQFFGPGTRLTVL.

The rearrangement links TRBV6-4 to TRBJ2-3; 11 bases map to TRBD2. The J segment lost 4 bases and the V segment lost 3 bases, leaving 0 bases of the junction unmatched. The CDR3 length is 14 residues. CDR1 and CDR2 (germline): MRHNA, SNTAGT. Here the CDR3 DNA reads TGTGCCAGCAGTGAACTAGCGGGAGCAGATACGCAGTATTTT. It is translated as CASSELAGADTQYF.

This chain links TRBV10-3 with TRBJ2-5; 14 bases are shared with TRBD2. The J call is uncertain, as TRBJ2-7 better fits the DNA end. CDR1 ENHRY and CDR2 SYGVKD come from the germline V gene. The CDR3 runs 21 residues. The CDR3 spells CAISPPPGLAGASLRPYEQYF. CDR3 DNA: TGTGCCATCAGTCCCCCCCCGGGACTAGCGGGAGCCAGCCTAAGACCCTACGAGCAGTACTTC.

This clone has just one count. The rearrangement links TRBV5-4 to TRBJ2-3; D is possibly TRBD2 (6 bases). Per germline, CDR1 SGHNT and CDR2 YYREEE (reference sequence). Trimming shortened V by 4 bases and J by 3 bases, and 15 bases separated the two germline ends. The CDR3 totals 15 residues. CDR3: CASSKGRGGTDTQYF. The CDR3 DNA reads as TGTGCCAGCAGCAAGGGCCGAGGAGGGACAGATACGCAGTATTTT.

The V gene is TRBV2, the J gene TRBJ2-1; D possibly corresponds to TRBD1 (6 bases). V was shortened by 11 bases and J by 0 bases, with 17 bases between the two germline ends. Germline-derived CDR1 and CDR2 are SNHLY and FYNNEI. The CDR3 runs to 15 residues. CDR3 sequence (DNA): TGTGCCCAGTGGGGGCTTCTAAGCTCCTACAATGAGCAGTTCTTC. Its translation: CAQWGLLSSYNEQFF.

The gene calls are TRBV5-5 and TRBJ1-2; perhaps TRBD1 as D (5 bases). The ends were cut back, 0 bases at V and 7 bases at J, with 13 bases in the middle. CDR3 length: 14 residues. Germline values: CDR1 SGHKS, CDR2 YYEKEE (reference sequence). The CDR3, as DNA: TGTGCCAGCAGCTTGGCGGACCAGGGCCTTGGCTACACCTTC. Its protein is CASSLADQGLGYTF.

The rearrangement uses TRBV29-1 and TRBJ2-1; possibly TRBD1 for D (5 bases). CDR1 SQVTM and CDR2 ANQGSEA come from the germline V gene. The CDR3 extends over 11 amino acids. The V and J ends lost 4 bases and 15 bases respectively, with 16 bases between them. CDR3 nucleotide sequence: TGCAGCGTTGGAGTTCGACAGAAGGGGTTCTTC. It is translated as CSVGVRQKGFF.

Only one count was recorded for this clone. This CDR3 is CASAGGYTDTQYF. The CDR3 nucleotides are TGTGCCAGTGCAGGGGGTTACACAGATACGCAGTATTTT. This sequence joins TRBV10-3 and TRBJ2-3; TRBD1 aligns across 7 bases. There are 13 residues in the CDR3. The J segment lost 2 bases and the V segment lost 10 bases, leaving 6 bases of the junction unmatched. Germline assignment: CDR1 ENHRY and CDR2 SYGVKD.